This is a list of T cell receptor beta chains from one sample in a study of cytomegalovirus exposure and HLA in healthy donors. Assay: immunoSEQ multiplex PCR; the TCRdb copy retains only in-frame clones and omits some. The sample carries fewer than 250,000 clones, around 78% recorded once. Sequences were obtained from PBMCs. The receptors shown here come from a woman in her 30s in good health and CMV-seropositive. CDR3s include the opening cysteine and the closing phenylalanine or tryptophan. D genes are given only for firm matches. Part of the rows lack a size; the others show once, few, many or a class for expanded clones.

size	V	D	J	CDR3	DNA
-	TRBV5-6	TRBD1	TRBJ1-2	CASINLHDRAERGYTF	TGTGCCAGCATCAACCTCCACGACAGGGCAGAGAGAGGCTACACCTTC
-	TRBV6-5	-	TRBJ1-2	CASRQDYGYTF	TGTGCCAGCAGACAGGACTATGGCTACACCTTC
-	TRBV9	-	TRBJ1-1	CASSPPVNTEAFF	TGTGCCAGCAGCCCCCCCGTGAACACTGAAGCTTTCTTT
-	TRBV5-1	-	TRBJ1-1	CASSLGGVRNTEAFF	TGCGCCAGCAGCTTGGGGGGGGTGAGGAACACTGAAGCTTTCTTT
-	TRBV7-6	TRBD1	TRBJ2-7	CASSSPRQGMYEQYF	TGTGCCAGCAGCTCCCCGCGACAGGGGATGTACGAGCAGTACTTC
-	TRBV6-1	TRBD1	TRBJ2-1	CASSPGQDSYNEQFF	TGTGCCAGCAGCCCTGGACAGGACTCCTACAATGAGCAGTTCTTC
few	TRBV4-1	TRBD2	TRBJ2-1	CASSQEQRERDEQFF	TGCGCCAGCAGCCAAGAACAGCGGGAGCGGGATGAGCAGTTCTTC
-	TRBV6-1	TRBD1	TRBJ2-7	CASSRTGTGVYEQYF	TGTGCCAGCAGCCGGACCGGGACAGGGGTATACGAGCAGTACTTC
once	TRBV16	-	TRBJ2-3	CASSQIDSQYF	TGTGCCAGCAGCCAAATTGACTCGCAGTATTTT
-	TRBV6-4	-	TRBJ2-6	CASSRDSGANVLTF	TGTGCCAGCAGCCGGGACTCTGGGGCCAACGTCCTGACTTTC
-	TRBV10-1	-	TRBJ1-1	CASSEKTANTEAFF	TGCGCCAGCAGTGAGAAAACAGCGAACACTGAAGCTTTCTTT
once	TRBV5-1	TRBD1	TRBJ2-3	CASSFGQARDTQYF	TGCGCCAGCAGCTTCGGACAGGCCAGGGATACGCAGTATTTT
-	TRBV5-1	TRBD1	TRBJ1-1	CASSKQGARDTEAFF	TGCGCCAGCAGCAAACAGGGGGCGCGTGACACTGAAGCTTTCTTT
-	TRBV27	-	TRBJ2-7	CASSLRGNEQYF	TGTGCCAGCAGTTTACGAGGGAACGAGCAGTACTTC
few	TRBV6-1	TRBD1	TRBJ2-7	CASSEGQGEAYEQYF	TGTGCCAGCAGTGAGGGACAGGGGGAGGCCTACGAGCAGTACTTC
few	TRBV5-1	-	TRBJ2-5	CASSISGDQETQYF	TGCGCCAGCAGCATCTCGGGGGATCAAGAGACCCAGTACTTC
-	TRBV5-5	TRBD1	TRBJ1-1	CASSGQGNTEAFF	TGTGCCAGCAGCGGACAGGGGAACACTGAAGCTTTCTTT
few	TRBV6-6	TRBD1	TRBJ2-7	CASSLQGGEQYF	TGTGCCAGCAGTTTACAGGGGGGTGAGCAGTACTTC
-	TRBV27	TRBD1	TRBJ1-1	CASATGSMNTEAFF	TGTGCCAGCGCGACAGGGAGCATGAACACTGAAGCTTTCTTT
few	TRBV11-3	TRBD1	TRBJ2-1	CASSLETGTDQGVNEQFF	TGTGCCAGCAGCTTAGAAACCGGGACAGACCAGGGGGTCAATGAGCAGTTCTTC
-	TRBV5-6	-	TRBJ1-2	CASTTTESYGYTF	TGTGCCAGCACGACTACGGAGAGCTATGGCTACACCTTC
-	TRBV5-1	TRBD2	TRBJ2-1	CASSRGGSYNEQFF	TGCGCCAGCAGCCGCGGGGGTAGCTACAATGAGCAGTTCTTC
-	TRBV7-2	TRBD2	TRBJ2-2	CASSLVAGGITGELFF	TGTGCCAGCAGCTTAGTAGCGGGGGGGATCACCGGGGAGCTGTTTTTT
-	TRBV14	-	TRBJ2-6	CASSRTPGANVLTF	TGTGCCAGCAGCCGGACTCCTGGGGCCAACGTCCTGACTTTC
-	TRBV23-1	-	TRBJ2-7	CASIATSPYEQYF	TGCGCCAGCATTGCAACTAGCCCCTACGAGCAGTACTTC
-	TRBV30	-	TRBJ2-1	CAWSVLQRSYNEQFF	TGTGCCTGGAGTGTACTCCAGCGGAGCTACAATGAGCAGTTCTTC
-	TRBV28	-	TRBJ2-3	CASSLTPSTDTQYF	TGTGCCAGCAGTTTGACACCAAGCACAGATACGCAGTATTTT
-	TRBV13	-	TRBJ2-3	CASSLRQGLDTQYF	TGTGCCAGCAGCTTAAGGCAGGGGCTAGATACGCAGTATTTT
-	TRBV30	-	TRBJ1-3	CAWSVRTRGGDTIYF	TGTGCCTGGAGTGTAAGGACTAGGGGAGGAGACACCATATATTTT
-	TRBV28	TRBD1	TRBJ2-7	CASTTGGLAHEQYF	TGTGCCAGTACCACAGGGGGTTTAGCCCACGAGCAGTACTTC
-	TRBV5-1	-	TRBJ2-2	CASSYRGAGTGELFF	TGCGCCAGCAGCTACCGGGGGGCGGGGACCGGGGAGCTGTTTTTT
-	TRBV27	-	TRBJ1-1	CATKETGNTEAFF	TGTGCCACCAAAGAGACAGGGAACACTGAAGCTTTCTTT
-	TRBV7-2	TRBD2	TRBJ2-5	CASSLIAGGLQETQYF	TGTGCCAGCAGCTTAATTGCGGGGGGGCTCCAAGAGACCCAGTACTTC
-	TRBV7-9	TRBD2	TRBJ2-1	CSSSSRLAEPGDEQFF	TGTTCCAGCAGCTCTCGACTAGCGGAGCCGGGGGATGAGCAGTTCTTC
-	TRBV19	-	TRBJ1-1	CASSIQGDRTEAFF	TGTGCCAGTAGTATCCAAGGGGATCGCACTGAAGCTTTCTTT
-	TRBV5-1	-	TRBJ2-7	CASSLEADSRRQYF	TGCGCCAGCAGCTTGGAAGCGGATTCACGGAGGCAGTACTTC
-	TRBV4-2	TRBD1	TRBJ1-3	CASSQRGQGGNTIYF	TGTGCCAGCAGCCAGAGAGGACAGGGAGGAAACACCATATATTTT
-	TRBV5-1	TRBD1	TRBJ1-2	CASSGAGTDYGYTF	TGCGCCAGCAGCGGCGCCGGGACAGATTATGGCTACACCTTC
-	TRBV5-1	TRBD1	TRBJ1-1	CASSFLPGQRNTEAFF	TGCGCCAGCAGCTTTCTCCCGGGACAGCGGAACACTGAAGCTTTCTTT
once	TRBV11-1	TRBD1	TRBJ2-6	CASSSVVETGVSGANVLTF	TGTGCCAGCAGCTCGGTCGTGGAGACAGGGGTCTCTGGGGCCAACGTCCTGACTTTC
-	TRBV27	-	TRBJ2-1	CASSLGGRYNEQFF	TGTGCCAGCAGTTTAGGGGGCCGTTACAACGAGCAGTTCTTC
-	TRBV6-6	-	TRBJ1-5	CASSPSGEGNQPQHF	TGTGCCAGCAGTCCCTCCGGGGAGGGCAATCAGCCCCAGCATTTT
-	TRBV19	TRBD2	TRBJ2-3	CASSLIAGVSTDTQYF	TGTGCCAGTAGCCTCATAGCGGGGGTTTCCACAGATACGCAGTATTTT
-	TRBV4-2	TRBD2	TRBJ2-2	CASSQQTSGDNAGELFF	TGTGCCAGCAGCCAACAGACTAGCGGTGATAACGCCGGGGAGCTGTTTTTT
-	TRBV4-1	-	TRBJ1-2	CASTPGVTNYGYTF	TGCGCCAGCACTCCAGGGGTTACTAACTATGGCTACACCTTC
-	TRBV5-4	-	TRBJ1-5	CASSSGATNQPQHF	TGTGCCAGCAGCTCAGGGGCGACTAATCAGCCCCAGCATTTT
few	TRBV7-9	-	TRBJ2-1	CSSSLETDSAFF	TGTTCCAGCAGCTTAGAGACGGACTCAGCGTTCTTC
-	TRBV18	TRBD2	TRBJ2-3	CASSPILAGGPDTQYF	TGTGCCAGCTCACCAATACTAGCGGGGGGGCCCGATACGCAGTATTTT
-	TRBV2	-	TRBJ1-1	CASKAQGNTEAFF	TGTGCCAGCAAAGCACAGGGAAACACTGAAGCTTTCTTT
once	TRBV27	-	TRBJ2-5	CASSLLGPQETQYF	TGTGCCAGCAGTTTACTCGGTCCCCAAGAGACCCAGTACTTC
-	TRBV28	-	TRBJ1-2	CASTGGQGALYGYTF	TGTGCCAGCACCGGGGGGCAGGGTGCACTCTATGGCTACACCTTC
-	TRBV2	TRBD1	TRBJ1-5	CASSEMTGVNQPQHF	TGTGCCAGCAGTGAAATGACAGGGGTCAATCAGCCCCAGCATTTT
-	TRBV5-1	-	TRBJ1-1	CASSLEGGSNTEAFF	TGCGCCAGCAGCTTGGAGGGAGGTTCGAACACTGAAGCTTTCTTT
few	TRBV7-2	-	TRBJ1-2	CASSLEATNYGYTF	TGTGCCAGCAGCTTGGAGGCTACTAACTATGGCTACACCTTC
-	TRBV5-1	-	TRBJ1-2	CASSLLQGAYGYTF	TGCGCCAGCAGCTTGCTACAGGGAGCCTATGGCTACACCTTC
-	TRBV4-2	TRBD2	TRBJ2-1	CASSQDSGESSSYNEQFF	TGTGCCAGCAGCCAAGACAGCGGGGAGAGTAGCTCCTACAATGAGCAGTTCTTC
-	TRBV30	-	TRBJ1-1	CACSSGYTEAFF	TGTGCCTGTAGCTCCGGGTACACTGAAGCTTTCTTT
-	TRBV5-4	TRBD1	TRBJ2-5	CASSSPDRGWETQYF	TGTGCCAGCAGCTCCCCGGACAGGGGATGGGAGACCCAGTACTTC